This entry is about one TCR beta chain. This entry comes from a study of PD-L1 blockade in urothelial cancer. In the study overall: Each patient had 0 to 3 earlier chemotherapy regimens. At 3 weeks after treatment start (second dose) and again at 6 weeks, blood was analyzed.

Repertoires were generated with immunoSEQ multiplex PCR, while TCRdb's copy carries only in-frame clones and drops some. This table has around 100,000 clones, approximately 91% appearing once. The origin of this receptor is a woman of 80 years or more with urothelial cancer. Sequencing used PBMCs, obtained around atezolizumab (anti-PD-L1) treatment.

For the CDR3, the DNA is TGTGCCAGCAGGGGGCCGGTTCAGCCCCAGCATTTT. Its protein is CASRGPVQPQHF. The chain recombines TRBV28 with TRBJ1-5; TRBD1 might be the D (5 bases). CDR3 length: 12 amino acids. Germline CDR1 reads MDHEN; CDR2 reads SYDVKM. Trimming removed 6 bases from V and 6 bases from J, with 9 bases in between.